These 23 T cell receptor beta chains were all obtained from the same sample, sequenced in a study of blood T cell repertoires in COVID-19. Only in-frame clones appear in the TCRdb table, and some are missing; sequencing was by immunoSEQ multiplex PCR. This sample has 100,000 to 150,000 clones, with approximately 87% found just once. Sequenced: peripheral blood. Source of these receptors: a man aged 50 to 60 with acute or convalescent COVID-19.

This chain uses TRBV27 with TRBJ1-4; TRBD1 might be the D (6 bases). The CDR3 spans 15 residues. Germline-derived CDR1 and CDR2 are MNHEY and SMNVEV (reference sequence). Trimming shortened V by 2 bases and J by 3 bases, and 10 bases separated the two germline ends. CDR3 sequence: CASSLAGAANEKLFF. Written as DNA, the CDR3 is TGTGCCAGCAGTTTAGCAGGGGCAGCTAATGAAAAACTGTTTTTT.

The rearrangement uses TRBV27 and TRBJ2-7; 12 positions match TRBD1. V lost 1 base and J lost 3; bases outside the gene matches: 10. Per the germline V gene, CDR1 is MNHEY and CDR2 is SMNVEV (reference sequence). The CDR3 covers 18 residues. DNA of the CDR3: TGTGCCAGCAGTTTATTGGGGGACAGGGGGCGCGTCGGCTACGAGCAGTACTTC. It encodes CASSLLGDRGRVGYEQYF.

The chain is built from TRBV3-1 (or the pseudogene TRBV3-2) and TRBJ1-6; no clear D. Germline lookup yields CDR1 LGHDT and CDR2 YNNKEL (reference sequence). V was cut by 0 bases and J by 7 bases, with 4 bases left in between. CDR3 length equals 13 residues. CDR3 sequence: CASSQDLNSPLHF. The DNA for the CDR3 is TGTGCCAGCAGCCAAGATTTAAATTCACCCCTCCACTTT.

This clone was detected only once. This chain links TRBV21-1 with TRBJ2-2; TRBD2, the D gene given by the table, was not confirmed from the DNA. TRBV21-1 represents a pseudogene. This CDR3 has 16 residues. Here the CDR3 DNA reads TGTGCCAGCTGCAAGTACAAGCGGGAGAACACCGGGGAGCTGTTTTTT. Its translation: CASCKYKRENTGELFF.

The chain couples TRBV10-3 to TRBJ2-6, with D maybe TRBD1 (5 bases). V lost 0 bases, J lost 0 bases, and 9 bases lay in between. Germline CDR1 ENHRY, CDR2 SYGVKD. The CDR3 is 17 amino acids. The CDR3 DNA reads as TGTGCCATCAGTGAGTCTGGGGCCAGCTCTGGGGCCAACGTCCTGACTTTC. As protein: CAISESGASSGANVLTF.

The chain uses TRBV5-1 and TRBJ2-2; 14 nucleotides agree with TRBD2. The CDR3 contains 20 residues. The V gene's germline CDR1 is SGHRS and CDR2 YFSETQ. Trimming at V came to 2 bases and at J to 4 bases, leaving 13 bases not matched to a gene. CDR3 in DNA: TGCGCCAGCAGCTTCACCTTGGGACTAGCGGGAGATGGGGGCACCGGGGAGCTGTTTTTT. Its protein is CASSFTLGLAGDGGTGELFF.

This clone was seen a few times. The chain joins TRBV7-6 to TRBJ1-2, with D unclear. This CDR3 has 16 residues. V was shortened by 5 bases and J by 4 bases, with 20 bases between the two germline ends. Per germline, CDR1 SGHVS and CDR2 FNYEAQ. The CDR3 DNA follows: TGTGCCAGCAGCCCCTCCTTATTTTCAGGCGTCTATGGCTACACCTTC. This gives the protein CASSPSLFSGVYGYTF.

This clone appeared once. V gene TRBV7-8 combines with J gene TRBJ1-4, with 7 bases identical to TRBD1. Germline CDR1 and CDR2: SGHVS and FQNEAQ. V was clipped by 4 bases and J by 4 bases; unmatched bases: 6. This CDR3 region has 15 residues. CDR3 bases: TGTGCCAGCAGCTCCAGGGACAGTGATAATGAAAAACTGTTTTTT. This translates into CASSSRDSDNEKLFF.

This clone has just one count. This CDR3 is CASSPGGSGSRNNEQFF. The CDR3 DNA sequence: TGTGCCAGCAGCCCCGGGGGAAGCGGGAGCAGAAACAATGAGCAGTTCTTC. The chain recombines TRBV3-1 (or the pseudogene TRBV3-2) with TRBJ2-1; 8 bases are a match to TRBD2. Germline-derived CDR1 and CDR2 are LGHDT and YNNKEL (reference sequence). The CDR3 has 17 residues. Trimming removed 4 bases from V and 5 bases from J; junction bases left unmatched: 13.

The CDR3 region is CASSLGMGQGVSNEKLFF. The CDR3 coding sequence is TGCGCCAGCAGCTTGGGTATGGGACAGGGGGTGTCTAATGAAAAACTGTTTTTT. The V call is TRBV5-1, the J call TRBJ1-4; 11 bases line up with TRBD1. The junction had 7 bases not matched to a gene; V was cut back by 0 bases and J by 3 bases. The CDR3 sequence is 18 residues long. Germline V gene sequence: CDR1 SGHRS, CDR2 YFSETQ. Combining the CDR3 with reference TRBV5-1 and TRBJ1-4 gives the whole variable domain KAGVTQTPRYLIKTRGQQVTLSCSPISGHRSVSWYQQTPGQGLQFLFEYFSETQRNKGNFPGRFSGRQFSNSRSEMNVSTLELGDSALYLCASSLGMGQGVSNEKLFFGSGTQLSVL.

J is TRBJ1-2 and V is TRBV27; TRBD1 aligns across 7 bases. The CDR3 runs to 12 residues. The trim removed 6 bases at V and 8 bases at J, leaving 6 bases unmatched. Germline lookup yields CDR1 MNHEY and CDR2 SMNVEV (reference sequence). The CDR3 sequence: CASSTQGYGYTF. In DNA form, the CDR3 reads TGTGCCAGCAGCACACAGGGGTACGGCTACACCTTC.

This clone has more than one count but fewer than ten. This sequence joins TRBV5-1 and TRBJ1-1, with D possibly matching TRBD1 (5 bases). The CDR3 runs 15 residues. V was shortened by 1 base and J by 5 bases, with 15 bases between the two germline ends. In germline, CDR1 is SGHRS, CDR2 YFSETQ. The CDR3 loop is CASSLQGRELTEAFF. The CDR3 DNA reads TGCGCCAGCAGCTTGCAGGGACGGGAGTTGACTGAAGCTTTCTTT.

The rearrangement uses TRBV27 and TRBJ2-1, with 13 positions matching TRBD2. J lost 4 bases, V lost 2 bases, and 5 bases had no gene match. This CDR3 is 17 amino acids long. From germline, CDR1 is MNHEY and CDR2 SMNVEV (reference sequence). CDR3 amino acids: CASSLDGTSGTYNEQFF. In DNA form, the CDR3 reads TGTGCCAGCAGTTTAGACGGGACTAGCGGGACGTACAATGAGCAGTTCTTC.

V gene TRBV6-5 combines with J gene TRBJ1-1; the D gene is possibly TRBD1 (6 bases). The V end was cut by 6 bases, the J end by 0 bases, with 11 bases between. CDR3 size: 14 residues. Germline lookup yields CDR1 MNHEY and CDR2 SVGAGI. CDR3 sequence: CASRTGSMNTEAFF. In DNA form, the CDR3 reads TGTGCCAGCAGAACAGGGTCTATGAACACTGAAGCTTTCTTT.

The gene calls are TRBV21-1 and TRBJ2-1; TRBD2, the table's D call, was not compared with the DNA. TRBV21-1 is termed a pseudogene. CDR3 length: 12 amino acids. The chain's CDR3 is CASRPVYNEQFF. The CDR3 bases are TGTGCCAGCAGGCCGGTGTACAATGAGCAGTTCTTC.

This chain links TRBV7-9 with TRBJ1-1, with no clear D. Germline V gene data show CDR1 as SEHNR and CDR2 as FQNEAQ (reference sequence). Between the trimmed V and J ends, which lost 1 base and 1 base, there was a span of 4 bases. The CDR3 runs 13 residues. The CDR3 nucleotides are TGTGCCAGCAGCTTAGGGCAGAACACTGAAGCTTTCTTT. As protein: CASSLGQNTEAFF.

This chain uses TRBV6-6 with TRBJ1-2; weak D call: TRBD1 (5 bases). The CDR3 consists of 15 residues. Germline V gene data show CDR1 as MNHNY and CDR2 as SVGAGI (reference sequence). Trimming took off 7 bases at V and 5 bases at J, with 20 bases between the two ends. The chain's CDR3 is CASTKDRGAGYGYTF. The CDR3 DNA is TGTGCCAGCACAAAGGATAGGGGCGCAGGGTATGGCTACACCTTC.

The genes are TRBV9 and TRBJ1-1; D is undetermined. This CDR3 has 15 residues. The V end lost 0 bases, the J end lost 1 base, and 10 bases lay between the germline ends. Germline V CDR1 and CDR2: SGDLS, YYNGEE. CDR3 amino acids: CASSVVGSGNTEAFF. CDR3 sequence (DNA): TGTGCCAGCAGCGTAGTTGGCAGCGGGAACACTGAAGCTTTCTTT.

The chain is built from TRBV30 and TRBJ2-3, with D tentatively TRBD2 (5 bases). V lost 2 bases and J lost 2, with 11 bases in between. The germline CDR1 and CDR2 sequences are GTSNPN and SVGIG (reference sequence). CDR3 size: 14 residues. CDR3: CAWSWTGDTDTQYF. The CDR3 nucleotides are TGTGCCTGGAGTTGGACTGGGGACACAGATACGCAGTATTTT.

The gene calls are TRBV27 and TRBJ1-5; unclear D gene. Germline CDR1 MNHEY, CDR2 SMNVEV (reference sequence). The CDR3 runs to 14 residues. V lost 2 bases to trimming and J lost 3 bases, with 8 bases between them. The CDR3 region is CASSLEANNQPQHF. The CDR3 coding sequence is TGTGCCAGCAGTTTAGAGGCTAACAATCAGCCCCAGCATTTT.

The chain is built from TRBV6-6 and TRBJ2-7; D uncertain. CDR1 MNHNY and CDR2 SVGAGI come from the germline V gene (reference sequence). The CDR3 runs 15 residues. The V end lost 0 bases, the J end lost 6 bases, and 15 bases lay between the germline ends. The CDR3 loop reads CASSYSNGALSEQYF. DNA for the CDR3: TGTGCCAGCAGTTACTCGAATGGTGCCCTGAGCGAGCAGTACTTC.

CDR3 in amino acids: CASSLAGGGTDTQYF. The CDR3 bases are TGTGCCAGTAGCCTAGCGGGAGGGGGCACAGATACGCAGTATTTT. The rearrangement uses TRBV19 and TRBJ2-3; 12 bases align to TRBD2. Losses at the gene ends were 6 bases for V and 1 base for J; bases not matched to a gene: 2. The germline CDR1 and CDR2 sequences are LNHDA and SQIVND (reference sequence). This CDR3 is 15 amino acids long.

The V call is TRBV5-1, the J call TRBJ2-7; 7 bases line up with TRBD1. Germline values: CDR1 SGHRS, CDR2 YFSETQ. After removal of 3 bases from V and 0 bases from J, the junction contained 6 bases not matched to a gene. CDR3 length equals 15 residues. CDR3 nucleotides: TGCGCCAGCAGCTCTGGACGGACAGGCTCCTACGAGCAGTACTTC. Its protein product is CASSSGRTGSYEQYF.